This TCR beta chain emerged from a study of blood T cell repertoires in COVID-19 (TCRdb year 2020). For the wider study: The collaborator samples originated in the United States, Italy and Spain and spanned the acute and convalescent phases of COVID-19. The sample metadata nearly always contained a de-identified subject ID, COVID-19 status, age in years and sex. Subjects who had been exposed to COVID-19, were actively infected with it, or had recovered from it provided the deeply sampled blood TCRbeta repertoires that made up the dataset. HLA class I and class II types, where available, came from metadata supplied by the sample provider rather than from assay-based typing. The samples were drawn from the first 160 participants of the ongoing ImmuneRACE study and from 1,254 subjects provided by 6 global collaborators. The material from the prospective study consisted of cDNA or gDNA derived from T cells, B-cell-depleted T cells, or PBMCs. The repertoires were released in a freely available public database intended as a resource for research on the immune response to SARS-CoV-2. The paper's findings and limits, for the study overall: The quantity of clinical and demographic metadata differed by source and by participant and was supplied without curation.

In regard to this clone: Its target antigen remains unknown. No qualities accompany the bases; no much larger clone lies one base away.

Collaborating institutions collected whole blood in K2EDTA tubes following their own protocols. For TCRbeta analysis, collaborators shipped samples as frozen whole blood, isolated PBMCs, or DNA extracted from either of those sample types. TCRbeta CDR3 regions were amplified from genomic DNA by means of the immunoSEQ Assay, a bias-controlled multiplex PCR. Turning to the authors' computational methods: Nucleated cell counts per sample were estimated from amplification of reference gene primers within the assay. To quantify the absolute abundance of each unique TCRbeta CDR3 rearrangement, sequence reads were collapsed and filtered. For each sample, productive Simpson clonality was calculated by taking the square root of Simpson's diversity index across productive rearrangements. TCRdb limited this immuneACCESS table to in-frame rearrangements with V and J called. A share of clones is missing; checked studies link under half to unresolved V genes, and the rest is unexplained. That table is the source of V, J and clone size, and D and trimming were worked out from the DNA. The sample includes about 80,000 clones, with roughly 86% observed a single time. The ten largest clonotypes hold approximately 7.3% of the sample.

Taken from cysteine to phenylalanine, the CDR3 has 17 residues. Just the 51-base CDR3 DNA is kept, in frame starting at base 1. V drops 1 base and J drops 6 bases, leaving 19 bases in between. Sequences LGHNT (CDR1) and FRNRAP (CDR2) are obtained from the germline V gene. The sequence links TRBV12-5 to TRBJ2-1; the D gene is perhaps TRBD1, on 8 matching bases. Specimen: peripheral blood. This clonotype was sampled from a man between 65 and 85 years old with acute or convalescent COVID-19. In nucleotide form, the sequence is TGTGCTAGTGGTTTGGCCCCGACAGGGGAGGGGCCCAATGAGCAGTTCTTC. Its translation reads: CASGLAPTGEGPNEQFF.